This T cell receptor (beta chain) was sequenced for a study of shared clonotypes between healthy human individuals (dated by TCRdb to about 2020). Context from the whole study: Three men and a couple of women, aged 18 to 49 years, made up the cohort. For each donor, three plates each were used for CD4 naive and CD4 memory, two plates were used for CD8 naive, and one plate was used for CD8 memory. The study deeply sequenced blood TCR repertoires of five healthy adults to estimate repertoire size and the extent of clonotype sharing between individuals. To increase sequencing depth and limit assay-specific biases, different laboratories used diverse techniques to prepare libraries and sequence TCR repertoires. Per donor, leukapheresis produced somewhere between about 0.94 and 10 billion PBMCs. Study-wide findings and limitations: Compared with non-shared clonotypes, clonotypes shared by all four sorted-subset donors had higher generation probabilities. About 5% of naive CD4, 3.5% of naive CD8, 2.3% of memory CD4, and approximately 0.39% of memory CD8 clonotypes were shared across several donors. Incomplete sequencing was indicated by rarefaction of sorted-subset datasets, despite the large sequencing depth. Sampling was restricted to blood, and TCR repertoires in tissue are likely to differ from TCR repertoires in blood. Naive subsets generally had larger estimated clonotype richness than memory subsets did. Because the study included only a small number of donors, the genetic and exposure-history diversity represented was limited. Pairwise subsampling led to the expectation that sequencing depth would affect the degree of clonotype sharing among donors.

Donors were healthy HIV-negative adults with no recently reported acute infections or vaccinations. Every donor was a Caucasian adult living in Nashville, Tennessee, USA. Magnetic negative selection was used to enrich CD4+ T cells, after which naive cells were positively selected on CD45RA and the negative fraction became the memory subset. Blood was collected by leukapheresis, and PBMCs were isolated by Ficoll-Histopaque density gradient centrifugation and then cryopreserved in liquid nitrogen vapor phase. Analytical flow cytometry was used to check the purity and quantity of each magnetically sorted T cell population. Genomic DNA was isolated from each sorted fraction and quantified by UV absorbance on a Nanodrop 2000c. Using the deep immunoSEQ assay, multiplex PCR amplified TCR CDR3 regions from genomic DNA. Extracted genomic DNA from each cell subset was distributed evenly across all wells of several immunoSEQ 96-well plates, and each plate was treated as a replicate. For sorted subsets, about 200 ng genomic DNA, equal to 30,000 or so T cell genomes, was loaded into each replicate PCR. Purified libraries were measured with a Qubit 3.0 fluorometer, size-checked on a Bioanalyzer 2100, and measured again with the KAPA Library Quantification kit. Every immunoSEQ 96-well plate was sequenced on a separate single-read 150-cycle Illumina NextSeq 550 flow cell. The paper's data handling went like this. The immunoSEQ output contained only junctional sequences without quality scores, so filtering could not match that applied to full-length reads. To assign V/J genes and CDR3, sequences were annotated using PyIR, a Python wrapper for IgBLAST v1.9, with IMGT germline references. Reads were filtered out if the reads had weak V/J assignments (E-value above 1e-6), no CDR3, stop codons, out-of-frame junctions, or ambiguous translated residues. V3J clonotypes were defined as sequences sharing the same inferred V gene, J gene, and CDR3 amino acid sequence. To compute the percentage overlap between repertoires, the number of shared unique clonotypes was divided by the size of the smaller repertoire. Three approaches were used to assess repertoire richness: RTK rarefaction, the Chao1 estimator, and Recon v2.1 estimates of unobserved clonotypes. OLGA was used to compute generation probabilities for all TCRbeta clonotypes that the gDNA method yielded from a handful of donors. Not all clones reach the TCRdb copy of this immuneACCESS table, which keeps in-frame sequences only. Checked studies attribute under half of the gap to unresolved V genes and leave the rest unexplained. The V and J calls and clone size were taken over from that table, and D and trimming were inferred from the DNA. The sample profile shows 900,000 to 1,200,000 clones; about 80% of them were found once. Jointly, the top ten make up under 0.8% of the sample.

The CDR3 holds 13 amino acids from the cysteine to the phenylalanine. Only the CDR3 DNA is retained, 39 bases long and in frame from the first base. From V the trimming removes 10 bases and from J it removes 4 bases, while the gene matches leave 9 bases of the junction unaccounted for. In the germline V gene, CDR1 corresponds to MDHEN and CDR2 to SYDVKM. On this clone itself: Its cognate antigen has yet to be identified. Base qualities are not provided; no much larger clone lies one nucleotide away.

This sequence uses TRBV28 and TRBJ2-7, and TRBD2 aligns with 8 junction nucleotides. The TCR comes from a man between 18 and 29 years old in good health. Some clones in this sample may be carry-over from other donors' samples. Sequenced input: memory CD4+ T cells from PBMCs. This sample's cell subset or site label indicates: CD45RA-negative fraction. The DNA sequence reads TGTGCCACCACAAACGGGGGGGGATACGAGCAGTACTTC. Its translation is CATTNGGGYEQYF.